The 24 T cell receptor beta chains listed next were all sequenced from one sample in a study of cytomegalovirus exposure and HLA in healthy donors. Amplification used 60 Vbeta primers and 13 Jbeta primers. Profiled with immunoSEQ multiplex PCR; TCRdb holds only in-frame clones, not every one. The table records fewer than 90,000 clones, approximately 72% of them present only once. Sequencing used PBMCs. The origin of the receptors is a man aged 30 to 45 in good health and CMV-seropositive.

The chain employs TRBV28 and TRBJ1-2; D not resolved. There are 15 residues in the CDR3. Trimming left V 1 base short and J 8 bases short, with 17 bases between. Per the germline V gene, CDR1 is MDHEN and CDR2 is SYDVKM. The CDR3 coding sequence is TGTGCCAGCAGTTTATCCGGGTCCAATTCGAGGGGCTACACCTTC. Its protein is CASSLSGSNSRGYTF.

This chain uses TRBV6-1 with TRBJ2-2; no firm D call. There are 13 residues in the CDR3. V lost 5 bases and J lost 5, with 9 bases in between. CDR1 is MNHNS, CDR2 SASEGT, per germline. DNA of the CDR3: TGTGCCAGCAGTAAACAGAATACCGGGGAGCTGTTTTTT. It is translated as CASSKQNTGELFF.

CDR3 sequence (DNA): TGTGCCAGCAGACCCACCTCAGCGGGGCCTCGGTCGGGGGTGCAGTACTTC. Its protein product is CASRPTSAGPRSGVQYF. V is TRBV27 and J is TRBJ2-7; 7 nucleotides match TRBD2. Trimming at V came to 6 bases and at J to 9 bases, leaving 23 bases not matched to a gene. Germline CDR1 and CDR2: MNHEY and SMNVEV (reference sequence). The CDR3 totals 17 residues.

The chain uses TRBV28 and TRBJ1-3; 9 bases are shared with TRBD1. Trimming removed 5 bases from V and 3 bases from J; junction bases left unmatched: 8. Germline lookup yields CDR1 MDHEN and CDR2 SYDVKM. The CDR3 covers 16 residues. The CDR3 nucleotides read TGTGCCAGCAGTCAGCCAGGGGACAGGGTTGGAAACACCATATATTTT. This sequence encodes CASSQPGDRVGNTIYF.

DNA for the CDR3: TGTGCCATCAGTGGGGGGGAGGTAGGTTACGAGCAGTACTTC. This gives the protein CAISGGEVGYEQYF. The chain employs TRBV10-3 and TRBJ2-7, with D possibly being TRBD2 (6 bases). V lost 4 bases and J lost 4, with 14 bases in between. The germline CDR1 and CDR2 sequences are ENHRY and SYGVKD. This CDR3 spans 14 amino acids.

Points on this clone: The junction and the germline gene differ at one end; a read error may be behind it. The chain has TRBV7-9 and TRBJ2-7, with 8 bases that match TRBD1. The germline V gene encodes CDR1 SEHNR and CDR2 FQNEAQ (reference sequence). This CDR3 is built from 16 residues. This CDR3 reads CSSSRDLTGGSYEQYF. CDR3 in DNA: TGTTCCAGCAGCCGTGATCTTACAGGGGGATCCTACGAGCAGTACTTC.

The chain carries TRBV11-2 and TRBJ2-1; D possibly corresponds to TRBD2 (6 bases). The CDR3 contains 15 residues. Germline V CDR1 and CDR2: SGHAT, FQNNGV. V was cut by 3 bases and J by 9 bases, with 18 bases left in between. CDR3 protein: CASSFSIGGPGEQFF. CDR3 nucleotide sequence: TGTGCCAGCAGCTTTAGCATAGGAGGGCCCGGTGAGCAGTTCTTC.

The chain combines TRBV2 with TRBJ1-5, with D possibly being TRBD1 (5 bases). Germline CDR1 and CDR2: SNHLY and FYNNEI. Trimming stripped 4 bases from V and 2 bases from J, with 9 bases between. This CDR3 is 14 amino acids long. For the CDR3, the DNA is TGTGCCAGCAGTGCGGGGGTCGGCAATCAGCCCCAGCATTTT. This codes for CASSAGVGNQPQHF. The variable domain in full, completed from reference TRBV2 and TRBJ1-5, reads EPEVTQTPSHQVTQMGQEVILRCVPISNHLYFYWYRQILGQKVEFLVSFYNNEISEKSEIFDDQFSVERPDGSNFTLKIRSTKLEDSAMYFCASSAGVGNQPQHFGDGTRLSIL.

The rearrangement uses TRBV18 and TRBJ2-1, with TRBD2 identical over 11 bases. With V trimmed by 2 bases and J by 1 base, 4 bases remained unmatched. Germline V gene lookup returns CDR1 KGHSH and CDR2 LQKENI. The CDR3 is 17 amino acids. CDR3 amino acids: CASSPGRLAGSYNEQFF. DNA of the CDR3: TGTGCCAGCTCACCAGGGCGACTAGCGGGGTCCTACAATGAGCAGTTCTTC.

This chain connects TRBV13 to TRBJ2-7; 8 bases align to TRBD1. The V gene end was trimmed by 5 bases and the J gene end by 2 bases; junction bases not matched to a gene: 5. Germline CDR1 is PRHDT and CDR2 is FYEKMQ (reference sequence). This CDR3 comprises 14 residues. In nucleotides, the CDR3 is TGTGCCAGCAGCAATACAGGGGGTACCTACGAGCAGTACTTC. This gives the protein CASSNTGGTYEQYF.

V and J are TRBV2 and TRBJ2-6, with 10 bases that match TRBD1. The CDR3 has 18 amino acids. Germline-derived CDR1 and CDR2 are SNHLY and FYNNEI. J lost 0 bases, V lost 6 bases, and 8 bases had no gene match. The CDR3 DNA reads TGTGCCAGCAGACCCGGGACAGGGGCGAACTCTGGGGCCAACGTCCTGACTTTC. Translation gives CASRPGTGANSGANVLTF.

Only one count was recorded for this clone. The CDR3 sequence is CASSPADSHYEQYF. CDR3 nucleotides: TGTGCCAGTTCGCCCGCGGATTCGCACTACGAGCAGTACTTC. The J gene is TRBJ2-7, the V gene TRBV19; no clear D gene. The CDR3 has 14 amino acids. Germline V gene lookup returns CDR1 LNHDA and CDR2 SQIVND (reference sequence). The V end lost 8 bases, the J end lost 3 bases, and 17 bases lay between the germline ends.

The chain carries TRBV7-9 and TRBJ2-1, with D perhaps matching TRBD1 (5 bases). Trimming shortened V by 5 bases and J by 4 bases, and 15 bases separated the two germline ends. The germline gives CDR1 SEHNR, CDR2 FQNEAQ (reference sequence). The CDR3 is 15 residues long. For the CDR3, the DNA is TGTGCCAGCAGCCTTGAAGGGGTAATATACAATGAGCAGTTCTTC. As protein: CASSLEGVIYNEQFF. The full variable domain, with the rest looked up from reference TRBV7-9 and TRBJ2-1, is DTGVSQNPRHKITKRGQNVTFRCDPISEHNRLYWYRQTLGQGPEFLTYFQNEAQLEKSRLLSDRFSAERPKGSFSTLEIQRTEQGDSAMYLCASSLEGVIYNEQFFGPGTRLTVL.

The V gene is TRBV6-1, the J gene TRBJ2-7, with 7 bases that match TRBD1. V lost 6 bases, J lost 1 base, and 9 bases stayed unmatched. Germline V gene lookup returns CDR1 MNHNS and CDR2 SASEGT. The CDR3 runs to 15 residues. The CDR3 spells CASSQTGLGSYEQYF. CDR3 sequence (DNA): TGTGCCAGCAGCCAGACAGGGCTCGGATCCTACGAGCAGTACTTC.

The gene calls are TRBV27 and TRBJ2-1; 7 bases are shared with TRBD1. V trimming: 4 bases; J trimming: 10 bases; junction bases outside the gene matches: 4. Germline CDR1 MNHEY, CDR2 SMNVEV (reference sequence). The CDR3 extends over 12 amino acids. The CDR3, as DNA: TGTGCCAGCAGTTATGGGACAGCAGAGCAGTTCTTC. Protein product: CASSYGTAEQFF.

The gene calls are TRBV7-9 and TRBJ1-2, with D hard to call. CDR3 length: 16 residues. With 3 bases removed from V and 4 bases from J, the gap between germline ends came to 18 bases. Looked up from germline, CDR1 is SEHNR and CDR2 is FQNEAQ (reference sequence). CDR3: CASSLAQTPPTYGYTF. The CDR3 DNA reads TGTGCCAGCAGCTTGGCCCAGACTCCCCCGACCTATGGCTACACCTTC.

V usage is TRBV20-1 and J usage is TRBJ2-1, with no clear D. The V gene lost 4 bases and the J gene lost 4 bases, with 5 bases spanning the gap. The CDR3 length is 11 residues. CDR1 is DFQATT and CDR2 is SNEGSKA in the germline V gene (reference sequence). DNA of the CDR3: TGCAGTGCTAAACTTTACAATGAGCAGTTCTTC. It yields the protein CSAKLYNEQFF.

In its sample, this clone was seen a few times. This rearrangement joins TRBV27 to TRBJ1-1, with D possibly TRBD1 on 5 matching bases. This CDR3 comprises 15 residues. Germline loops: CDR1 MNHEY, CDR2 SMNVEV (reference sequence). V was clipped by 5 bases and J by 1 base, with 14 bases between them. This chain's CDR3 is CASSPPGLRNTEAFF. The CDR3 nucleotides read TGTGCCAGCAGTCCGCCGGGACTCCGGAACACTGAAGCTTTCTTT.

The chain uses TRBV29-1 and TRBJ2-5, with D perhaps TRBD1 (6 bases). Germline values: CDR1 SQVTM, CDR2 ANQGSEA. With 6 bases removed from V and 9 bases from J, the gap between germline ends came to 17 bases. The CDR3 loop spans 12 amino acids. For the CDR3, the DNA is TGCAGCGTAGTTCGGGACACCCGGGCCCAGTACTTC. This translates into CSVVRDTRAQYF.

This chain links TRBV5-6 with TRBJ2-3; TRBD1 matches at 7 bases. There are 14 residues in the CDR3. CDR1 and CDR2 from the germline V gene are SGHDT and YYEEEE. V was pared by 6 bases and J by 5 bases, with 9 bases of the junction left unmatched. This CDR3 reads CASIETGSEDTQYF. The CDR3 coding sequence is TGTGCCAGCATAGAGACAGGGTCCGAAGATACGCAGTATTTT.

In nucleotides, the CDR3 is TGTGCTAGTGGTCTGGGACAGGGGATTTTACCGGGCAATCAGCCCCAGCATTTT. Its protein product is CASGLGQGILPGNQPQHF. The chain links TRBV12-5 to TRBJ1-5; 10 bases are a match to TRBD1. V trimming: 5 bases; J trimming: 2 bases; junction bases outside the gene matches: 12. In germline, CDR1 is LGHNT, CDR2 FRNRAP. The CDR3 is 18 residues long.

In DNA form, the CDR3 reads TGTGCCAGCAGCTTAGTGGGGCAGTTTAATGAAAAACTGTTTTTT. Translation: CASSLVGQFNEKLFF. The chain has TRBV7-3 and TRBJ1-4; D might be TRBD1 (5 bases). The germline V gene has CDR1 SGHTA and CDR2 FQGTGA. The CDR3 is 15 amino acids. Trimming stripped 2 bases from V and 4 bases from J, with 11 bases between.

The V call is TRBV5-1, the J call TRBJ2-5, with a weak D call TRBD2 (5 bases). The DNA matches TRBJ2-7 better at its end, which makes the J call doubtful. The CDR3 has 14 amino acids. The germline CDR1 and CDR2 sequences are SGHRS and YFSETQ. This CDR3 is CASSSRPGIYEQYF. In DNA form, the CDR3 reads TGCGCCAGCAGCTCACGACCCGGGATCTACGAGCAGTACTTC.

The chain links TRBV4-3 to TRBJ2-7, with 10 bases fitting TRBD1. CDR1 and CDR2 (germline): LGHNA, YSLEER. The CDR3 runs 17 residues. V shed 0 bases, J shed 6 bases, and the junction held 11 bases outside the gene matches. CDR3 region: CASSQDGIRTGGVEQYF. As DNA, the CDR3 is TGCGCCAGCAGCCAAGATGGGATCCGGACAGGGGGGGTCGAGCAGTACTTC.